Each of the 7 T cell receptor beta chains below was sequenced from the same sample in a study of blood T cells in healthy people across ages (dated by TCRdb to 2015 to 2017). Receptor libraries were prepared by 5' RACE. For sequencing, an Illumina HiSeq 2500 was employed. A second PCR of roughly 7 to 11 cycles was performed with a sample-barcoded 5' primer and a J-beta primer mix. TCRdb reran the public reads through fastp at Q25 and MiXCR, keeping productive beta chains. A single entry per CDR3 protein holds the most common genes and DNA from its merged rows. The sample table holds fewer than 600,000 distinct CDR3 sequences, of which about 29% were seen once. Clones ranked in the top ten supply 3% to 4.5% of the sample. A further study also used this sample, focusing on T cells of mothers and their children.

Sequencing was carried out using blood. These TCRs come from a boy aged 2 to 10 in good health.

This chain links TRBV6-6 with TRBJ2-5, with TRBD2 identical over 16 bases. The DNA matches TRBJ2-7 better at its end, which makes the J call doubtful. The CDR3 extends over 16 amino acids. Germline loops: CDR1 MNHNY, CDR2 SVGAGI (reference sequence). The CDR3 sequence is CATWGLAGGDGYEQYF. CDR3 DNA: TGTGCCACCTGGGGACTAGCGGGGGGGGATGGCTACGAGCAGTACTTC.

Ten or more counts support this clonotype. DNA of the CDR3: TGCGCCAGCAGCTTGGACAGTCTTACGAACACTGAAGCTTTCTTT. As protein: CASSLDSLTNTEAFF. The chain recombines TRBV5-1 with TRBJ1-1, with D unresolved. The V end was cut by 0 bases, the J end by 1 base, with 10 bases between. Germline V gives CDR1 SGHRS, CDR2 YFSETQ. The CDR3 spans 15 residues. Looking up the rest from reference TRBV5-1 and TRBJ1-1 gives the full variable domain: KAGVTQTPRYLIKTRGQQVTLSCSPISGHRSVSWYQQTPGQGLQFLFEYFSETQRNKGNFPGRFSGRQFSNSRSEMNVSTLELGDSALYLCASSLDSLTNTEAFFGQGTRLTVV.

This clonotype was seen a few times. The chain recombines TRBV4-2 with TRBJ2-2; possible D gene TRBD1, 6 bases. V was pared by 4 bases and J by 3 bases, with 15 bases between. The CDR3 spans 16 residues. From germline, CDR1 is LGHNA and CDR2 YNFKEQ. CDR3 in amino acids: CASSPRDNRDTGELFF. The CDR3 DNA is TGTGCCAGCAGCCCCCGGGACAACCGAGACACCGGGGAGCTGTTTTTT.

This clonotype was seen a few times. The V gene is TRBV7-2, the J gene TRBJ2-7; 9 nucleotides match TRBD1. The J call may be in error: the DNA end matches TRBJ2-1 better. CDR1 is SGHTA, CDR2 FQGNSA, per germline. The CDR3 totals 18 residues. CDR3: CASSLSTTKDRGRYEQFF. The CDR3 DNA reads TGTGCCAGCAGCTTAAGCACCACTAAGGACAGGGGAAGGTATGAGCAGTTCTTC.

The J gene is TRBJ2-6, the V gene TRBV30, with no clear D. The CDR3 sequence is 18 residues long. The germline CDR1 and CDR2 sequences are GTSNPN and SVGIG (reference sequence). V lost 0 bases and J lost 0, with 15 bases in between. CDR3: CAWSVRLRQYSGANVLTF. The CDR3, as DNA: TGTGCCTGGAGTGTACGCCTGAGACAATACTCTGGGGCCAACGTCCTGACTTTC.

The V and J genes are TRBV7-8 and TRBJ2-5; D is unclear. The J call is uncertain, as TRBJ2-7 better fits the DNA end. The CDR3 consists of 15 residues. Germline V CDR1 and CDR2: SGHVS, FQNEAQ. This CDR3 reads CASSPRKGSSYEQYF. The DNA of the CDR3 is TGTGCCAGCAGCCCCCGGAAGGGCTCGTCTTACGAGCAGTACTTC.

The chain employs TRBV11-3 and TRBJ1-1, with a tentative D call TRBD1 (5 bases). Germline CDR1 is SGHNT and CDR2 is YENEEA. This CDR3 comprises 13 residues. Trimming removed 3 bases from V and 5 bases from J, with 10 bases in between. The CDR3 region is CASSLGVRTEAFF. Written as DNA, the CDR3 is TGTGCCAGCAGCTTGGGGGTTCGTACTGAAGCTTTCTTT.